What follows describes a single TCR beta chain. Following a re-call of the 5' RACE reads, TCRdb has one entry per CDR3 protein and lacks DNA. The table lists hundreds of thousands of distinct CDR3 sequences. Germline values: CDR1 SNHLY, CDR2 FYNNEI. This CDR3 is 13 amino acids long. This sample is part of a study of T cells expressing NK-cell markers. The specimen was blood T cells: a sorted CD56 or NKG2C T cell subset, CD4+ or CD8+ T cells, or bulk PBMC T cells (not recorded which). This clonotype was sampled from a man aged 18-69 years in good health. V and J are TRBV2 and TRBJ2-7; the TRBD1 assignment by TCRdb is unverifiable without DNA. The CDR3 reads CASSVSGQGEQYF.